What follows describes a single T cell receptor (beta chain). The target of this receptor is not known. No qualities accompany the bases; no much larger clone lies one base away. This sample was included in a study of T-cell reconstitution after alpha-beta-depleted transplantation in children (dated by TCRdb to about 2016). In terms of the full investigation: Using TCR repertoire profiling, the study quantitatively followed how T-cell immune reconstitution unfolded in children after TCRalphabeta/CD19-depleted allogeneic hematopoietic cell transplantation.

Taken from cysteine to phenylalanine, the CDR3 has 17 residues. Solely the CDR3 DNA is kept, with 51 bases framed from the first base. Trimming removed 0 bases from V and 0 bases from J; the gene matches leave 3 bases unexplained. CDR1 KGHSH and CDR2 LQKENI are derived from the germline V gene. Library preparation used PCR. The instrument was an Illumina HiSeq 2500. TCR library preparation used molecular barcoding, with unique molecular identifiers applied to normalize quantification of the TCRbeta repertoire. The public sequencing data were trimmed at Q25 with fastp and processed into clonotypes with MiXCR by TCRdb, which kept only in-frame beta chains. For every CDR3 protein sequence, its rows merge into one entry that carries the most common genes and DNA. The sample contains over 150,000 distinct CDR3 sequences, just over 14% of them found a single time. The top ten clones comprise roughly 13% of the sample.

This chain joins TRBV18 to TRBJ1-5; the central 9 bases match TRBD1. The material was PBMCs from the stem cell graft donor, obtained from the stem cell graft. The clonotype originates from a human donor who donated a stem cell graft to a child with acute lymphoblastic leukemia. The CDR3 protein is CASSPPGQGISNQPQHF. The DNA sequence is given as TGTGCCAGCTCACCACCAGGACAGGGGATTAGCAATCAGCCCCAGCATTTT.